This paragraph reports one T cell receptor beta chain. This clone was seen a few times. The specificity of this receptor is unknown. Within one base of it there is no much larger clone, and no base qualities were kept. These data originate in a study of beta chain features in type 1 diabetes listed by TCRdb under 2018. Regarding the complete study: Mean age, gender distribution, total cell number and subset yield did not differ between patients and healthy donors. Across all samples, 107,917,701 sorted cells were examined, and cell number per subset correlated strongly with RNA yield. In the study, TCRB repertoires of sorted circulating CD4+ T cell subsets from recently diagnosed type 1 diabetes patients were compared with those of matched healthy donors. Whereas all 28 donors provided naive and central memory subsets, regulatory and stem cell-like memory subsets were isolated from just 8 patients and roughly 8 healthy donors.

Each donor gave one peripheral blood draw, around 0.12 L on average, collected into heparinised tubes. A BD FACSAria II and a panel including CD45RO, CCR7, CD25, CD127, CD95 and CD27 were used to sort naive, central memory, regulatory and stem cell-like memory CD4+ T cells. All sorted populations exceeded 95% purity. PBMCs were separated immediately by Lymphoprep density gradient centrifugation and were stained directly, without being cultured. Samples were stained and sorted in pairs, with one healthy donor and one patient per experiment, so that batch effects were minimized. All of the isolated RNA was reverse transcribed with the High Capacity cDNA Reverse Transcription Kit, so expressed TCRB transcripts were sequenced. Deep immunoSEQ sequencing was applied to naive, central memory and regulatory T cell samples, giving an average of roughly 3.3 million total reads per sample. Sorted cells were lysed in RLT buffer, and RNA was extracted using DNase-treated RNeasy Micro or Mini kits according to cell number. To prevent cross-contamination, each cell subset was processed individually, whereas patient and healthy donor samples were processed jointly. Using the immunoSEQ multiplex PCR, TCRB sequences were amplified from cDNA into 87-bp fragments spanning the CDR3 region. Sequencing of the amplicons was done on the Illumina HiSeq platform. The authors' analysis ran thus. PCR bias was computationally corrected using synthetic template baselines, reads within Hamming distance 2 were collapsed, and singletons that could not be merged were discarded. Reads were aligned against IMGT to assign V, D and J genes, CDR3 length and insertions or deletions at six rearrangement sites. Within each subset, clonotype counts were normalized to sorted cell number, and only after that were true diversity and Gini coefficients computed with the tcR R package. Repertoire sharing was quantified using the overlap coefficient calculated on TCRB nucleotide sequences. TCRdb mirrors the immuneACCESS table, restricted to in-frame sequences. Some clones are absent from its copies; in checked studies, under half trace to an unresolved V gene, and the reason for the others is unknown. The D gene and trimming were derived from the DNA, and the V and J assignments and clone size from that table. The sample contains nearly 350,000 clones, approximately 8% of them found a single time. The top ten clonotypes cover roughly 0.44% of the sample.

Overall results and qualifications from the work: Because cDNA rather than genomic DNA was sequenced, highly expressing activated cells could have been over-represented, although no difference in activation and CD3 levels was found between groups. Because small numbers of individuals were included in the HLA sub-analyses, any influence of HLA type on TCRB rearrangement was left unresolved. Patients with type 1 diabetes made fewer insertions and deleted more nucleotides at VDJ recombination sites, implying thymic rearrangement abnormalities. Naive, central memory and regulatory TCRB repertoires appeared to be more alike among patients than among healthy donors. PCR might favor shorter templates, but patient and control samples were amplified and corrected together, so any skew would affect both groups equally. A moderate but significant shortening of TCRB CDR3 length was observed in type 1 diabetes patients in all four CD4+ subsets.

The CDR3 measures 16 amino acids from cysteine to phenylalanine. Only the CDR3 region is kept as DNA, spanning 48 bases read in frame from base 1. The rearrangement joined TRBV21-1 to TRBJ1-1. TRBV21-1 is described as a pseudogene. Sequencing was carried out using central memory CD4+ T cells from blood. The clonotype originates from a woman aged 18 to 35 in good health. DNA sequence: TGTGCCAGCAGCAAATTTCGCCGGGGGGTAGGCACTGAAGCTTTCTTT. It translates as CASSKFRRGVGTEAFF.